Sequencing of this T cell receptor (beta chain) was carried out in a study of glioma-infiltrating T cells. Study findings and constraints: Very few CDR3 sequences were shared between tissue and blood.

This clonotype was picked up a small number of times. Antigen: not known. TCR alpha and beta CDR3 regions were amplified from RNA using iRepertoire nested multiplex PCR. TCRdb ran MiXCR on the multiplex PCR reads and lists one entry per CDR3 protein. The top ten clones hold about an eighth of a sample with about 22,000 distinct CDR3 sequences, around 23% of them seen once. The TCR originated in a human donor with low-grade glioma or glioblastoma, undergoing nonglioma brain surgery, or in good health (not recorded which). Sequenced: glioma tissue, nonneoplastic brain tissue, or PBMCs (not recorded which).

The CDR3 DNA sequence: TGCAGTGCTAGGGTAGGACAACCTTCTTACGAGCAGTACTTC. Amino acid sequence: CSARVGQPSYEQYF. The J gene is TRBJ2-7, the V gene TRBV20-1; possibly TRBD1 for D (5 bases). Looked up from germline, CDR1 is DFQATT and CDR2 is SNEGSKA (reference sequence). V lost 3 bases, J lost 4 bases, and 16 bases lay in between. The CDR3 length is 14 residues.